The T cell receptor (beta chain) described here comes from a study of glioma-infiltrating T cells. Study findings and constraints: Above-expected tissue-blood divergence occurred in all gliomas, most in low-grade ones.

Using RNA template, CDR3s of TCR alpha and beta were amplified with iRepertoire arm-PCR. MiXCR, applied by TCRdb to the multiplex PCR reads, yields one record per CDR3 protein. Of about 89,000 distinct CDR3 sequences in the sample, less than 30% were seen once. The CDR3 consists of 13 residues. Germline CDR1 is SGHRS and CDR2 is YFSETQ. V was clipped by 3 bases and J by 5 bases; unmatched bases: 3. In this sample, this clonotype turned up a few times. As yet, its antigen is unknown. Sequenced input: glioma tissue, nonneoplastic brain tissue, or PBMCs (not recorded which). The chain combines TRBV5-1 with TRBJ2-3; 7 nucleotides match TRBD2. This TCR was recovered from a human donor with low-grade glioma or glioblastoma, undergoing nonglioma brain surgery, or in good health (not recorded which). CDR3 sequence (DNA): TGCGCCAGCAGCTCGGCTAGCGGAGATACGCAGTATTTT. Its protein product is CASSSASGDTQYF.